A selection of T cell receptor beta chains follows, all from one sample in a study of blood T cell repertoires in COVID-19. Measured with immunoSEQ multiplex PCR; TCRdb has only the in-frame clones, and not every one. The sample comprises over 50,000 clones, more than 75% of which are singletons, and roughly 15% rests with the top ten. The sequenced sample consisted of peripheral blood. The receptors shown here come from a human donor in a cohort sampled during active COVID-19. Each CDR3 is given with its conserved first and last residue.

>TRBV28|TRBJ2-7
CASKRPGTRNYEQYF
>TRBV6-5|TRBJ2-1
CASGRTLSFPNEQFF
>TRBV18|TRBJ1-5
CASSPPGQGPYQPQHF
>TRBV7-3|TRBJ2-2
CASSPPGLAGPALGELFF
>TRBV11-2|TRBJ2-1
CASSTSGRAYEQFF
>TRBV9|TRBJ1-1
CASSAIDRVGTEAFF
>TRBV6-6|TRBJ1-2
CASSNRQGSNYGYTF
>TRBV18|TRBJ1-2
CASSSRDSPPFYF
>TRBV7-2|TRBJ1-5
CASSRDRVGPQHF
>TRBV27|TRBJ2-7
CASRGLAGYEQYF
>TRBV27|TRBJ1-6
CASGGNSPLHF
>TRBV19|TRBJ2-1
CASSPGLAEQFF
>TRBV3-1/TRBV3-2|TRBJ2-5
CASSSWPLRGQETQYF
>TRBV28|TRBJ2-7
CASSSGTFEQYF
>TRBV5-1|TRBJ2-3
CASSASNRGSTDTQYF
>TRBV23-1|TRBJ2-1
CASSQGQDGNEQFF
>TRBV28|TRBJ2-7
CASSQDLAVRAYEQYF
>TRBV3-1/TRBV3-2|TRBJ2-7
CASSASGYEQYF
>TRBV6-2/TRBV6-3|TRBJ2-1
CASSYVLGDRGHNEQFF
>TRBV4-1|TRBJ2-7
CASSHSGYEQYF
>TRBV27|TRBJ2-1
CASGEVPYNEQFF
>TRBV10-3|TRBJ2-7
CAIKPNPRGSYEQYF
>TRBV5-6|TRBJ1-2
CASSLQGPGYGYTF
>TRBV11-2|TRBJ2-3
CASSLSLATDTQYF
>TRBV6-6|TRBJ1-6
CASSPLGTEYNSPLHF
>TRBV9|TRBJ2-1
CASSVGLFNEQFF